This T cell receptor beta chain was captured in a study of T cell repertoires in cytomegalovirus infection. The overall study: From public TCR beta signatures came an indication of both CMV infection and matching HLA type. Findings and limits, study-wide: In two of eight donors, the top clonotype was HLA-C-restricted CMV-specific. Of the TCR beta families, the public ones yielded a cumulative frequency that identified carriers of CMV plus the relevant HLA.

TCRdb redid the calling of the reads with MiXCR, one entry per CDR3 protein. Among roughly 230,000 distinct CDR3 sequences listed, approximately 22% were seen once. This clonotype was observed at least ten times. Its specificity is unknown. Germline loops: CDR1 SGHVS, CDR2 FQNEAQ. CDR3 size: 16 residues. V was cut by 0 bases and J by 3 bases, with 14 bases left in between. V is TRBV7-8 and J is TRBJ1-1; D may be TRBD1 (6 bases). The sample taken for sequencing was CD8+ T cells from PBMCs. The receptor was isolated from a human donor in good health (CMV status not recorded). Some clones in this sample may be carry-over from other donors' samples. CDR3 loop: CASSLAAGVGYTEAFF. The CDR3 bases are TGTGCCAGCAGCTTAGCGGCAGGGGTCGGCTACACTGAAGCTTTCTTT.